This is a list of T cell receptor beta chains from one sample in a study of cytomegalovirus exposure and HLA in healthy donors. Repertoires were generated with immunoSEQ multiplex PCR, while TCRdb's copy carries only in-frame clones and drops some. Of roughly 100,000 clones in the sample, under 80% were seen once. Sequencing used PBMCs. These receptors all come from a woman in her 50s in good health and CMV-seropositive. Both conserved end residues are part of each CDR3. A D gene is named only where the DNA matches it firmly. The listing skips clone size in some rows; elsewhere it reads once, few, many or a size class.

clone_size: NA; v_call: TRBV30; j_call: TRBJ1-2; d_call: NA; cdr3_aa: CAWSFVGLNGYTF; cdr3_nt: TGTGCCTGGAGTTTCGTTGGACTGAATGGCTACACCTTC
clone_size: NA; v_call: TRBV2; j_call: TRBJ1-2; d_call: TRBD1; cdr3_aa: CASSAEGQNNYGYTF; cdr3_nt: TGTGCCAGCAGCGCCGAGGGACAGAATAACTATGGCTACACCTTC
clone_size: NA; v_call: TRBV29-1; j_call: TRBJ1-1; d_call: NA; cdr3_aa: CSVAHMNTEAFF; cdr3_nt: TGCAGCGTTGCCCACATGAACACTGAAGCTTTCTTT
clone_size: NA; v_call: TRBV2; j_call: TRBJ2-2; d_call: NA; cdr3_aa: CASSLGRRNGELFF; cdr3_nt: TGTGCCAGCAGTCTCGGACGGAGGAACGGGGAGCTGTTTTTT
clone_size: NA; v_call: TRBV7-5; j_call: TRBJ2-7; d_call: NA; cdr3_aa: CARSLESSRYEQYF; cdr3_nt: TGTGCCAGAAGCTTAGAGTCATCTAGGTACGAGCAGTACTTC
clone_size: NA; v_call: TRBV19; j_call: TRBJ1-5; d_call: TRBD1; cdr3_aa: CASIDRGPSGQPQHF; cdr3_nt: TGTGCCAGTATCGACAGGGGGCCATCGGGTCAGCCCCAGCATTTT
clone_size: once; v_call: TRBV9; j_call: TRBJ1-1; d_call: NA; cdr3_aa: CASSVATANTEAFF; cdr3_nt: TGTGCCAGCAGCGTGGCGACAGCGAACACTGAAGCTTTCTTT
clone_size: NA; v_call: TRBV30; j_call: TRBJ2-1; d_call: TRBD2; cdr3_aa: CAWSVSKRGVEQFF; cdr3_nt: TGTGCCTGGAGTGTATCGAAGCGGGGAGTTGAGCAGTTCTTC
clone_size: NA; v_call: TRBV19; j_call: TRBJ2-7; d_call: NA; cdr3_aa: CASSRGSVGYEQYF; cdr3_nt: TGTGCCAGTAGTCGAGGCTCCGTGGGTTACGAGCAGTACTTC
clone_size: NA; v_call: TRBV4-2; j_call: TRBJ1-6; d_call: NA; cdr3_aa: CASSQEEGSQGGGSPLHF; cdr3_nt: TGTGCCAGCAGCCAAGAAGAAGGCTCACAAGGGGGTGGTTCACCCCTCCACTTT
clone_size: NA; v_call: TRBV5-1; j_call: TRBJ2-7; d_call: TRBD1; cdr3_aa: CASSSPRDRGPYEQYF; cdr3_nt: TGCGCCAGCAGCTCCCCCCGGGACAGGGGTCCCTACGAGCAGTACTTC
clone_size: NA; v_call: TRBV5-1; j_call: TRBJ1-1; d_call: TRBD1; cdr3_aa: CASSSGTASRVEAFF; cdr3_nt: TGCGCCAGCAGCTCGGGGACAGCCTCCAGGGTAGAAGCTTTCTTT
clone_size: NA; v_call: TRBV7-9; j_call: TRBJ1-6; d_call: NA; cdr3_aa: CASSFLRARGPLNSPLHF; cdr3_nt: TGTGCCAGCAGCTTTTTACGTGCTCGAGGGCCGCTGAATTCACCCCTCCACTTT
clone_size: NA; v_call: TRBV4-1; j_call: TRBJ2-5; d_call: TRBD2; cdr3_aa: CASSQELAGHLGETQYF; cdr3_nt: TGCGCCAGCAGCCAAGAGCTAGCGGGGCACCTGGGGGAGACCCAGTACTTC
clone_size: few; v_call: TRBV19; j_call: TRBJ1-1; d_call: TRBD1; cdr3_aa: CASSQGGWGTEAFF; cdr3_nt: TGTGCCAGTAGCCAGGGGGGTTGGGGGACTGAAGCTTTCTTT
clone_size: NA; v_call: TRBV18; j_call: TRBJ1-1; d_call: NA; cdr3_aa: CASSPSRTENTEAFF; cdr3_nt: TGTGCCAGCTCACCATCTCGGACAGAGAACACTGAAGCTTTCTTT
clone_size: few; v_call: TRBV6-5; j_call: TRBJ1-6; d_call: NA; cdr3_aa: CASSRSNSPLHF; cdr3_nt: TGTGCCAGCAGTCGTTCCAATTCACCCCTCCACTTT
clone_size: few; v_call: TRBV4-2; j_call: TRBJ1-4; d_call: NA; cdr3_aa: CASSQAAGVANEKLFF; cdr3_nt: TGTGCCAGCAGCCAAGCTGCGGGGGTGGCTAATGAAAAACTGTTTTTT
clone_size: NA; v_call: TRBV19; j_call: TRBJ2-1; d_call: NA; cdr3_aa: CATRVRGNEQFF; cdr3_nt: TGTGCCACGCGAGTCAGGGGTAATGAGCAGTTCTTC
clone_size: NA; v_call: TRBV28; j_call: TRBJ1-2; d_call: NA; cdr3_aa: CATERANYGYTF; cdr3_nt: TGTGCCACCGAACGAGCTAACTATGGCTACACCTTC
clone_size: NA; v_call: TRBV25-1; j_call: TRBJ1-2; d_call: NA; cdr3_aa: CASSNAGNYGYTF; cdr3_nt: TGTGCCAGCAGTAATGCGGGAAACTATGGCTACACCTTC
clone_size: NA; v_call: TRBV19; j_call: TRBJ1-5; d_call: NA; cdr3_aa: CASSIREGFTPQHF; cdr3_nt: TGTGCCAGTAGTATACGCGAGGGTTTCACGCCCCAGCATTTT
clone_size: few; v_call: TRBV5-5; j_call: TRBJ1-2; d_call: NA; cdr3_aa: CASSSPDLYGYTF; cdr3_nt: TGTGCCAGCAGCTCCCCGGACTTATATGGCTACACCTTC